What follows describes a single TCR beta chain. The sample originates from a study of blood T cell repertoires in COVID-19. Study as a whole: PBMCs, B-cell-depleted T cells, or T cells provided the cDNA or gDNA that made up the material.

Generated by immunoSEQ multiplex PCR, the TCRdb table keeps only in-frame clones and is missing some. The sample shows around 270,000 clones, 84% of them seen only once. Trimming removed 5 bases from V and 4 bases from J, with 12 bases in between. CDR3 size: 14 residues. Germline V gene lookup returns CDR1 SNHLY and CDR2 FYNNEI. The J gene is TRBJ1-5, the V gene TRBV2, with D perhaps matching TRBD1 (5 bases). The specimen sequenced was peripheral blood. The TCR comes from a woman in her thirties or forties who had recovered from COVID-19. The CDR3 DNA reads as TGTGCCAGCAGTTCCCACGACAGAAATCAGCCCCAGCATTTT. Translation: CASSSHDRNQPQHF.